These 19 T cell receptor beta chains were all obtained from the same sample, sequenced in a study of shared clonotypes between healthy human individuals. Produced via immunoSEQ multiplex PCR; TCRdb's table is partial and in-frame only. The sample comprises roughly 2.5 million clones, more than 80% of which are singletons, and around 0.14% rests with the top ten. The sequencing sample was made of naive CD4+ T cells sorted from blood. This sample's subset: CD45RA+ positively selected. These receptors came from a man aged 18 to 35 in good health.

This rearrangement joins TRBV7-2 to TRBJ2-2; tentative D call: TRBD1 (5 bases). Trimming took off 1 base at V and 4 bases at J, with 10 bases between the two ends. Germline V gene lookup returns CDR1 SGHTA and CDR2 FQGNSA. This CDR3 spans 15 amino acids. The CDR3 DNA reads TGTGCCAGCAGCTTAGGTCCCAGGGCCACCGGGGAGCTGTTTTTT. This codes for CASSLGPRATGELFF.

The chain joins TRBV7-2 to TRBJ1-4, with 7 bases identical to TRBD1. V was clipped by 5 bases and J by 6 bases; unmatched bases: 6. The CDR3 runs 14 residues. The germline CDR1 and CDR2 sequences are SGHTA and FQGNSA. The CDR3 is CASSPDRAYEKLFF. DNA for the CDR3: TGTGCCAGCAGCCCTGACAGGGCATATGAAAAACTGTTTTTT.

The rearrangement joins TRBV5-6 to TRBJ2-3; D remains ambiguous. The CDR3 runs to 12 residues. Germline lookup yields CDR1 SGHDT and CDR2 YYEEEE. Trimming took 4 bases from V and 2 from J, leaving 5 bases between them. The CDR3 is CASSQHTDTQYF. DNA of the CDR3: TGTGCCAGCAGCCAACACACAGATACGCAGTATTTT.

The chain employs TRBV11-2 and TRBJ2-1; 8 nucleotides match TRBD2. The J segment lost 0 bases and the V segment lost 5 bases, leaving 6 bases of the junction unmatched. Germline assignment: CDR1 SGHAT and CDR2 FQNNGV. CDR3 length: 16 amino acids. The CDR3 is CASSRLSGTSYNEQFF. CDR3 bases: TGTGCCAGCAGCCGCCTTAGCGGGACCTCCTACAATGAGCAGTTCTTC.

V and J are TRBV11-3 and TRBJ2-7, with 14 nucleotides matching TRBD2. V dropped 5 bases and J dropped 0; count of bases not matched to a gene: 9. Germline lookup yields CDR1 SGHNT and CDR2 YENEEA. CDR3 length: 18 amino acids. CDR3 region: CASSLGQGTSGSSYEQYF. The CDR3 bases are TGTGCCAGCAGCCTGGGACAGGGGACTAGCGGGAGCTCCTACGAGCAGTACTTC. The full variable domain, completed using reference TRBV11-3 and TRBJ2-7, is EAGVVQSPRYKIIEKKQPVAFWCNPISGHNTLYWYLQNLGQGPELLIRYENEEAVDDSQLPKDRFSAERLKGVDSTLKIQPAELGDSAVYLCASSLGQGTSGSSYEQYFGPGTRLTVT.

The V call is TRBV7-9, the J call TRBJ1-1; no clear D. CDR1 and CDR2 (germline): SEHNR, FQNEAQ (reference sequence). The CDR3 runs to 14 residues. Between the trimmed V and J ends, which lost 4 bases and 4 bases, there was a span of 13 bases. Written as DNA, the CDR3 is TGTGCCAGCAGCTCCCTCGTGGGGTTCACTGAAGCTTTCTTT. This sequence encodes CASSSLVGFTEAFF.

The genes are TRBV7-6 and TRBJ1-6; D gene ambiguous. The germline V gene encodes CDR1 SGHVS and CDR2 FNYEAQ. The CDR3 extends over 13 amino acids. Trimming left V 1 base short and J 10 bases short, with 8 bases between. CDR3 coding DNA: TGTGCCAGCAGCTTAGTAGGGAGCTCACCCCTCCACTTT. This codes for CASSLVGSSPLHF.

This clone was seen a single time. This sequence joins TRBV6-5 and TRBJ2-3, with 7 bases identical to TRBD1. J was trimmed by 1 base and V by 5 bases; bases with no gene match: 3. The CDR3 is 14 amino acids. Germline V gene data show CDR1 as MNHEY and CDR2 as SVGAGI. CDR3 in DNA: TGTGCCAGCAGTCCCCAGGGGGGCACAGATACGCAGTATTTT. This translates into CASSPQGGTDTQYF.

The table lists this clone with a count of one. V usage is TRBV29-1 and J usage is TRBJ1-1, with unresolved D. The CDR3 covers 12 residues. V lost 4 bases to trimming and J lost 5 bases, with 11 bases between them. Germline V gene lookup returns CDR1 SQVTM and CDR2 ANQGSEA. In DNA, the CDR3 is TGCAGCGTTGTCGGATGGGAAACTGAAGCTTTCTTT. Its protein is CSVVGWETEAFF.

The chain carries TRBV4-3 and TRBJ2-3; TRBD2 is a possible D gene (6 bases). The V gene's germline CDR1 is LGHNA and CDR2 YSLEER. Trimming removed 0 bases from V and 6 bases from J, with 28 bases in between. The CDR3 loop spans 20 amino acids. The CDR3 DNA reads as TGCGCCAGCAGCCAAGATCTCCTGAATTTGGGACTCGGTTCGTGGGATACGCAGTATTTT. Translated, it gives CASSQDLLNLGLGSWDTQYF.

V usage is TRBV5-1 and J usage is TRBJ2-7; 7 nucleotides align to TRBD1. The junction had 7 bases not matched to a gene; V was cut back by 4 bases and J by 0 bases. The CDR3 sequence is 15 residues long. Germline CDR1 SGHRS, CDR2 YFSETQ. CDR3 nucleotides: TGCGCCAGCAGCCCGGAGACAGGGCCCTCCTACGAGCAGTACTTC. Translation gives CASSPETGPSYEQYF.

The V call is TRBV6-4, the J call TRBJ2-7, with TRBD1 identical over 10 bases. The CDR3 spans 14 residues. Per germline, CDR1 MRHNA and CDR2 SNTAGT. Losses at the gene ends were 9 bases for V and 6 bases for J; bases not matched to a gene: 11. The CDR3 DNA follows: TGTGCCAGACATACGGGACAGGGGACTCTCGAGCAGTACTTC. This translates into CARHTGQGTLEQYF.

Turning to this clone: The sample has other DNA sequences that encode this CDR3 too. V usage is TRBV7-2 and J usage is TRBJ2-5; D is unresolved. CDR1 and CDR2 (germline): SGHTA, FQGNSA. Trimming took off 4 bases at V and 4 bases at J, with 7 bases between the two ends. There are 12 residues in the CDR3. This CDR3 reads CASSSRGETQYF. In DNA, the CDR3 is TGTGCCAGCAGCTCCCGCGGAGAGACCCAGTACTTC.

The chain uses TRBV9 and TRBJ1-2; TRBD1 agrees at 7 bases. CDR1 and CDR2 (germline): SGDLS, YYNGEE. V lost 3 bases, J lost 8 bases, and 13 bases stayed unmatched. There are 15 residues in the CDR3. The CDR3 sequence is CASSADRQGFSGYTF. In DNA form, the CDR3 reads TGTGCCAGCAGCGCTGACCGACAGGGCTTCTCCGGCTACACCTTC.

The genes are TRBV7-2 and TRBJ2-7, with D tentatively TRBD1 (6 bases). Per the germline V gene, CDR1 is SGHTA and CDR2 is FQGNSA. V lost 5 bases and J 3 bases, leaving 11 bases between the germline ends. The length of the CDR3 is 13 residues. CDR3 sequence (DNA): TGTGCCAGCAGCCCCTTAGGGGGCTACGAGCAGTACTTC. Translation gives CASSPLGGYEQYF.

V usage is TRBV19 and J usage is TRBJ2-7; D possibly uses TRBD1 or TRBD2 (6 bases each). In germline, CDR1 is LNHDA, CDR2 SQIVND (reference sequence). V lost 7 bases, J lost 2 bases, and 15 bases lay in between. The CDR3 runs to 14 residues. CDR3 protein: CASMRGEAPYEQYF. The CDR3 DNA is TGTGCCAGTATGAGGGGGGAGGCACCCTACGAGCAGTACTTC.

CDR3 sequence: CASRPKSTSGYDNEQFF. CDR3 coding DNA: TGTGCCAGCAGACCTAAATCGACTAGCGGATACGACAATGAGCAGTTCTTC. This sequence joins TRBV7-2 and TRBJ2-1; TRBD2 matches at 9 bases. The CDR3 covers 17 residues. The J segment lost 5 bases and the V segment lost 6 bases, leaving 14 bases of the junction unmatched. From germline, CDR1 is SGHTA and CDR2 FQGNSA.

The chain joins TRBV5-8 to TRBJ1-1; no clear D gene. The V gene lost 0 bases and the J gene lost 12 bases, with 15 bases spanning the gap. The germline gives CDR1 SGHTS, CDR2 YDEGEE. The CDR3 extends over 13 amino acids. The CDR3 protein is CASSLGSGIMTFF. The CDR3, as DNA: TGTGCCAGCAGCTTGGGCTCGGGGATTATGACTTTCTTT.

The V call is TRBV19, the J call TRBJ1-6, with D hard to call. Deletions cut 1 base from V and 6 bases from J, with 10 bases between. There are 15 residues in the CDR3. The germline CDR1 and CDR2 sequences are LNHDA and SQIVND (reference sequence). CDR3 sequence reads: CASSIGAVLNSPLHF. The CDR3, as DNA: TGTGCCAGTAGTATAGGAGCGGTACTTAATTCACCCCTCCACTTT.